These 26 T cell receptor beta chains originate from one sample sequenced in a study of Ad26.COV2.S vaccination and SARS-CoV-2 variants. Treatment reported: 15 to 20 received Ad26.COV2.S at low or high dose, single or two shots; roughly five received placebo; per-sample allocation not given. All samples were drawn on day 63, counting from the first vaccine or placebo injection. Repertoires were generated with immunoSEQ multiplex PCR, while TCRdb's copy carries only in-frame clones and drops some. The sample includes 350,000 to 400,000 clones, approximately 91% of them seen just once. The material was peripheral blood, obtained in a trial of Ad26.COV2.S vaccine versus placebo. The receptor source for this set is a person between 18 and 59 years old who received the Ad26.COV2.S COVID-19 vaccine or a placebo.

V gene TRBV6-5 combines with J gene TRBJ2-7; the D gene could be TRBD1 or TRBD2 (5 bases each). The CDR3 totals 14 residues. In germline, CDR1 is MNHEY, CDR2 SVGAGI. Deletions cut 9 bases from V and 4 bases from J, with 19 bases between. The CDR3 nucleotides are TGTGCCAGTTTCAGAGGGCAGGGAACATACGAGCAGTACTTC. Translating it yields CASFRGQGTYEQYF.

The chain combines TRBV6-5 with TRBJ2-7; tentative D call: TRBD1 (5 bases). The CDR3 runs to 14 residues. The V and J ends lost 5 bases and 3 bases respectively, with 14 bases between them. Germline values: CDR1 MNHEY, CDR2 SVGAGI. CDR3 sequence: CASSLQGVGYEQYF. The CDR3 DNA is TGTGCCAGCAGTCTCCAAGGGGTCGGCTACGAGCAGTACTTC.

CDR3 sequence (DNA): TGCAGTGCTAGGAGCTATGGCTACACCTTC. Amino acid sequence: CSARSYGYTF. This rearrangement joins TRBV20-1 to TRBJ1-2; D gene ambiguous. Germline-derived CDR1 and CDR2 are DFQATT and SNEGSKA (reference sequence). V lost 3 bases to trimming and J lost 4 bases, with 3 bases between them. The CDR3 is 10 residues long.

The rearrangement links TRBV2 to TRBJ2-2; 9 bases line up with TRBD2. The V and J ends lost 7 bases and 1 base, in that order; junction bases with no gene match: 7. There are 16 residues in the CDR3. Germline-derived CDR1 and CDR2 are SNHLY and FYNNEI. CDR3 coding DNA: TGTGCCAGCACCAGCGGGGGGACAAAGAACACCGGGGAGCTGTTTTTT. This gives the protein CASTSGGTKNTGELFF.

The V and J genes are TRBV7-9 and TRBJ1-1; possible D gene TRBD1, 6 bases. This CDR3 comprises 16 residues. V lost 1 base, J lost 6 bases, and 18 bases lay in between. CDR1 is SEHNR and CDR2 is FQNEAQ in the germline V gene (reference sequence). CDR3 sequence reads: CASSLGSEGGISEAFF. The CDR3 nucleotides are TGTGCCAGCAGCTTAGGGAGCGAAGGGGGTATTTCTGAAGCTTTCTTT.

The rearrangement links TRBV2 to TRBJ1-1; tentatively, D is TRBD1 (5 bases). The V end lost 5 bases, the J end lost 9 bases, and 13 bases lay between the germline ends. This CDR3 has 12 residues. Germline V CDR1 and CDR2: SNHLY, FYNNEI. CDR3 sequence reads: CASSQGQTKAFF. CDR3 bases: TGTGCCAGCAGTCAGGGCCAGACGAAAGCTTTCTTT. Variable domain in full (rest from reference TRBV2 and TRBJ1-1): EPEVTQTPSHQVTQMGQEVILRCVPISNHLYFYWYRQILGQKVEFLVSFYNNEISEKSEIFDDQFSVERPDGSNFTLKIRSTKLEDSAMYFCASSQGQTKAFFGQGTRLTVV.

This chain links TRBV9 with TRBJ1-2, with a possible D match to TRBD1 (6 bases). Germline V gene lookup returns CDR1 SGDLS and CDR2 YYNGEE. Trimming removed 2 bases at V and 6 bases at J, with 17 bases between. The CDR3 is 15 amino acids. The CDR3 coding sequence is TGTGCCAGCAGCGTCGGACAGCACCCAGGGCATGGCTACACCTTC. Encoded protein: CASSVGQHPGHGYTF.

The chain recombines TRBV3-1 (or the pseudogene TRBV3-2) with TRBJ2-7; 7 bases are shared with TRBD1. Per the germline V gene, CDR1 is LGHDT and CDR2 is YNNKEL (reference sequence). The V segment lost 5 bases and the J segment 1 base; nucleotides outside the gene matches: 5. This CDR3 is 14 amino acids long. As DNA, the CDR3 is TGTGCCAGCAGCTCCGGGACAGCTTCCTACGAGCAGTACTTC. This gives the protein CASSSGTASYEQYF.

The chain employs TRBV6-2 or TRBV6-3 and TRBJ2-4, with D tentatively TRBD2 (6 bases). The CDR3 is 17 residues long. Germline CDR1 and CDR2: MNHEY and SVGEGT. V lost 2 bases to trimming and J lost 0 bases, with 14 bases between them. The CDR3 DNA reads as TGTGCCAGCAGTTACGGAGGGACGGCGGGAGCCAAAAACATTCAGTACTTC. It specifies CASSYGGTAGAKNIQYF.

This chain connects TRBV4-2 to TRBJ2-5, with TRBD2 matching 13 bases. The CDR3 is 18 amino acids. The germline V gene encodes CDR1 LGHNA and CDR2 YNFKEQ. V lost 3 bases and J lost 5; bases outside the gene matches: 12. In DNA form, the CDR3 reads TGTGCCAGCAGCCACATACCGGGACTAGCGGGGCGGGGGGAGACCCAGTACTTC. Translated, it gives CASSHIPGLAGRGETQYF.

The V gene is TRBV2, the J gene TRBJ2-5; D may be TRBD2 (6 bases). The germline V gene has CDR1 SNHLY and CDR2 FYNNEI. There are 15 residues in the CDR3. V was clipped by 3 bases and J by 3 bases, with 14 bases between them. The CDR3 is CASSEFPGEEETQYF. DNA for the CDR3: TGTGCCAGCAGTGAGTTCCCGGGGGAAGAAGAGACCCAGTACTTC.

This chain connects TRBV10-3 to TRBJ2-7; no reliable D call. V lost 0 bases and J 2 bases, leaving 11 bases between the germline ends. Germline-derived CDR1 and CDR2 are ENHRY and SYGVKD. The CDR3 consists of 15 residues. CDR3 DNA: TGTGCCATCAGTGAGTCTGCGCAGGTAGCCTACGAGCAGTACTTC. This gives the protein CAISESAQVAYEQYF.

Details on this clone: At one boundary the junction diverges from the germline segment, which might be a read error. The genes are TRBV7-7 and TRBJ2-1, with no clear D. Per germline, CDR1 SSHAT and CDR2 FNYEAQ (reference sequence). The CDR3 is made up of 15 amino acids. The CDR3 is CASSLDPGSYNEQFF. CDR3 in DNA: TGTGCTAGCAGCTTAGATCCAGGCTCCTACAATGAGCAGTTCTTC. Based on the CDR3 plus reference TRBV7-7 and TRBJ2-1, the full variable domain is GAGVSQSPRYKVTKRGQDVTLRCDPISSHATLYWYQQALGQGPEFLTYFNYEAQPDKSGLPSDRFSAERPEGSISTLTIQRTEQRDSAMYRCASSLDPGSYNEQFFGPGTRLTVL.

This chain connects TRBV29-1 to TRBJ2-7; no firm D call. CDR3 length: 13 residues. Germline values: CDR1 SQVTM, CDR2 ANQGSEA. The V gene lost 3 bases and the J gene lost 0 bases, with 9 bases spanning the gap. CDR3 nucleotide sequence: TGCAGCGTTGAGACACTCAGCTCCTACGAGCAGTACTTC. The encoded protein is CSVETLSSYEQYF.

This rearrangement joins TRBV15 to TRBJ2-2; tentative D call: TRBD1 (5 bases). The CDR3 is made up of 13 amino acids. Looked up from germline, CDR1 is LNHNV and CDR2 is YYDKDF (reference sequence). V lost 5 bases to trimming and J lost 6 bases, with 10 bases between them. CDR3 protein: CATSRTGAGELFF. CDR3 coding DNA: TGTGCCACCAGCCGTACAGGAGCCGGGGAGCTGTTTTTT.

As DNA, the CDR3 is TGTGCCAGCAGCTTAGGGCGGACTAGCGGGGATACGCAGTATTTT. Protein: CASSLGRTSGDTQYF. The V call is TRBV7-2, the J call TRBJ2-3; TRBD2 agrees at 11 bases. Germline CDR1 reads SGHTA; CDR2 reads FQGNSA. The trim removed 1 base at V and 6 bases at J, leaving 3 bases unmatched. The CDR3 runs 15 residues.

This clone was counted a single time. This chain joins TRBV19 and TRBJ2-6; possible D gene TRBD1, 5 bases. In germline, CDR1 is LNHDA, CDR2 SQIVND (reference sequence). The CDR3 contains 15 residues. The V and J ends lost 8 bases and 0 bases respectively, with 11 bases between them. CDR3 DNA sequence: TGTGCCAGTGCGACAGTGTTCTCTGGGGCCAACGTCCTGACTTTC. This encodes CASATVFSGANVLTF.

The J gene is TRBJ2-3, the V gene TRBV13; 10 bases align to TRBD2. Germline CDR1 PRHDT, CDR2 FYEKMQ (reference sequence). V trimming: 3 bases; J trimming: 3 bases; junction bases outside the gene matches: 3. The CDR3 has 15 amino acids. CDR3 DNA sequence: TGTGCCAGCAGCTTTCAGCGGGGGGGGACAGATACGCAGTATTTT. Translation gives CASSFQRGGTDTQYF.

The rearrangement joins TRBV4-1 to TRBJ2-6; TRBD2 is a possible D gene (6 bases). Germline V gives CDR1 MGHRA, CDR2 YSYEKL. The CDR3 runs 16 residues. V was shortened by 5 bases and J by 2 bases, with 13 bases between the two germline ends. This chain's CDR3 is CASSYGLPPGANVLTF. CDR3 DNA sequence: TGCGCCAGCAGCTACGGACTACCCCCTGGGGCCAACGTCCTGACTTTC.

The chain recombines TRBV5-1 with TRBJ2-3; perhaps D is TRBD1 or TRBD2 (5 bases each). Germline V gene data show CDR1 as SGHRS and CDR2 as YFSETQ. The CDR3 has 16 amino acids. V was shortened by 3 bases and J by 2 bases, with 16 bases between the two germline ends. CDR3 DNA: TGCGCCAGCAGCTCTGGACCGTTGGGGACCACAGATACGCAGTATTTT. Its protein is CASSSGPLGTTDTQYF.

This clone was recorded only once. The rearrangement joins TRBV2 to TRBJ1-1; D perhaps matches TRBD1 (6 bases). The V gene's germline CDR1 is SNHLY and CDR2 FYNNEI. Between the trimmed V and J ends, which lost 7 bases and 2 bases, there was a span of 23 bases. This CDR3 contains 17 residues. Written as DNA, the CDR3 is TGTGCCAGCACCGATCCCGTTTTTTTAGGGGGAAACACTGAAGCTTTCTTT. Protein sequence: CASTDPVFLGGNTEAFF.

The chain joins TRBV29-1 to TRBJ2-6; D gene uncertain. Germline V lookup: CDR1 SQVTM, CDR2 ANQGSEA. The CDR3 has 17 residues. Trimming took 5 bases from V and 0 from J, leaving 17 bases between them. The CDR3 region is CSVSPEPVNSGANVLTF. In DNA form, the CDR3 reads TGCAGCGTTTCCCCTGAACCAGTGAACTCTGGGGCCAACGTCCTGACTTTC. Combining the CDR3 with reference TRBV29-1 and TRBJ2-6 gives the whole variable domain SAVISQKPSRDICQRGTSLTIQCQVDSQVTMMFWYRQQPGQSLTLIATANQGSEATYESGFVIDKFPISRPNLTFSTLTVSNMSPEDSSIYLCSVSPEPVNSGANVLTFGAGSRLTVL.

This chain joins TRBV6-6 and TRBJ1-3; the D gene is possibly TRBD1 (5 bases). Germline V gives CDR1 MNHNY, CDR2 SVGAGI (reference sequence). Trimming left V 5 bases short and J 0 bases short, with 17 bases between. There are 17 residues in the CDR3. The CDR3 DNA sequence: TGTGCCAGCAGTCGAGGGACGGGATTAAGCTCTGGAAACACCATATATTTT. Amino acids: CASSRGTGLSSGNTIYF.

The CDR3 DNA reads TGTGCCAGCAGCCAAGAGGTTCCAGCCAACCAAGAGACCCAGTACTTC. This translates into CASSQEVPANQETQYF. V and J are TRBV3-1 (or the pseudogene TRBV3-2) and TRBJ2-5, with D uncertain. Germline loops: CDR1 LGHDT, CDR2 YNNKEL (reference sequence). Trimming pared 0 bases from V and 0 bases from J, leaving 11 bases between. The CDR3 contains 16 residues.

The chain combines TRBV7-9 with TRBJ1-4; 7 bases line up with TRBD1. J lost 7 bases, V lost 5 bases, and 7 bases had no gene match. CDR1 and CDR2 (germline): SEHNR, FQNEAQ (reference sequence). The CDR3 runs to 14 residues. CDR3 nucleotide sequence: TGTGCCAGCAGCCCAGACAGGGAAGTTGAAAAACTGTTTTTT. Its protein product is CASSPDREVEKLFF.

V usage is TRBV3-1 (or the pseudogene TRBV3-2) and J usage is TRBJ2-7; TRBD1 matches at 10 bases. Germline values: CDR1 LGHDT, CDR2 YNNKEL (reference sequence). Germline trimming cut 1 base from V and 4 bases from J; bases unmatched to any gene: 7. The CDR3 runs to 16 residues. This CDR3 is CASSQVPRDRGYEQYF. CDR3 bases: TGTGCCAGCAGCCAAGTTCCCCGGGACAGGGGTTACGAGCAGTACTTC.